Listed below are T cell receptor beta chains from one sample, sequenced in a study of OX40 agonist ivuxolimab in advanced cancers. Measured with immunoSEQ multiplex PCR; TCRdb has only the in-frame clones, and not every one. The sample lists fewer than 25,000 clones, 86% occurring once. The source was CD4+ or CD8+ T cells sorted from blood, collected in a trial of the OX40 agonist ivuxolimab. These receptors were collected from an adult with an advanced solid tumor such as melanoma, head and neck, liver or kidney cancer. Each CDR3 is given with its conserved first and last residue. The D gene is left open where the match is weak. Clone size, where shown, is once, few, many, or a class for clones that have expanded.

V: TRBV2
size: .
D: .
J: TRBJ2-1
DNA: TGTGCCAGCCTTGGGTACGGCGGGTCTTCCTACAATGAGCAGTTCTTC
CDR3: CASLGYGGSSYNEQFF

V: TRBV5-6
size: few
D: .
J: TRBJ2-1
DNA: TGTGCCAGCAGCGCCCCGAATACCAATGAGCAGTTCTTC
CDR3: CASSAPNTNEQFF

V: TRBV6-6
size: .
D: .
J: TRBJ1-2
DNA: TGTGCCAGCAGTTCGGGAAGGGGGTCCGGCTATGGCTACACCTTC
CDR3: CASSSGRGSGYGYTF

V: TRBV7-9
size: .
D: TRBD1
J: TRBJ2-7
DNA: TGTGCCAGCAGCTTAGGAGGGGGCGACGAGCAGTACTTC
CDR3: CASSLGGGDEQYF

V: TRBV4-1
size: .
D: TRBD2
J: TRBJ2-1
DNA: TGCGCCAGCAGCCAAGTAGGGACTAGCGGGATAAATGAGCAGTTCTTC
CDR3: CASSQVGTSGINEQFF

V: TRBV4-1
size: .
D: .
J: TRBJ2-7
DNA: TGCGCCAGCAGCCAAGTCCTAGCAGGGGACTACGAGCAGTACTTC
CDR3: CASSQVLAGDYEQYF

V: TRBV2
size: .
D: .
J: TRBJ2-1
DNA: TGTGCCAGTGTGAACCTAAGCTCCTACAATGAGCAGTTCTTC
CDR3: CASVNLSSYNEQFF

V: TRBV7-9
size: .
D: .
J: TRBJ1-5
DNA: TGTGCCAGCAGCTTCCGGGAAGGCCAGCCCCAGCATTTT
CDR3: CASSFREGQPQHF

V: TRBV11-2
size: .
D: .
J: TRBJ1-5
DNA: TGTGCCAGCAGCCTACTCGGGGGCAATCAGCCCCAGCATTTT
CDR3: CASSLLGGNQPQHF

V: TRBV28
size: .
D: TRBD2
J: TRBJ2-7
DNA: TGTGCCAGCAGTCCAGGACTAGCGGGTACCTACGAGCAGTACTTC
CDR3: CASSPGLAGTYEQYF

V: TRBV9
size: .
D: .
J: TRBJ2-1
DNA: TGTGCCAGCAGCGTACTCAATGAGCAGTTCTTC
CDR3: CASSVLNEQFF

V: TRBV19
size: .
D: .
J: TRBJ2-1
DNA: TGTGCCAGTAGTATGGGGGGGCTCAATGAGCAGTTCTTC
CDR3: CASSMGGLNEQFF

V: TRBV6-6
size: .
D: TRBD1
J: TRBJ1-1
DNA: TGTGCCAGCAGTTTCTCCACAGGGGCTTACACTGAAGCTTTCTTT
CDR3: CASSFSTGAYTEAFF

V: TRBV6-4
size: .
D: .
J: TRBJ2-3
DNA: TGTGCCAGCAGTGCTCACCGGGACCGATGCACAGATACGCAGTATTTT
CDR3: CASSAHRDRCTDTQYF

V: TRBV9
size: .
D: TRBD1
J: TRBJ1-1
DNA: TGTGCCAGCAGCGTAGGGGGGACAGTTACAGCCACTGAAGCTTTCTTT
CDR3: CASSVGGTVTATEAFF

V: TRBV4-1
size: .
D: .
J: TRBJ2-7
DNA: TGCGCCAGCAGCGCGAACGGGTACGAGCAGTACTTC
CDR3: CASSANGYEQYF

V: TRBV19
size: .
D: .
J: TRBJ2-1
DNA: TGTGCCAGTAGTTGGGGTTCGGTCAATGAGCAGTTCTTC
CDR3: CASSWGSVNEQFF

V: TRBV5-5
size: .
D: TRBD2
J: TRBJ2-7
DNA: TGTGCCAGCAGCTTGGCCACTCTAGCGGGATCCTACGAGCAGTACTTC
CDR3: CASSLATLAGSYEQYF

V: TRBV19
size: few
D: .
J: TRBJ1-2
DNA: TGTGCCACTCTGGGACGGCTTTATGGCTACACCTTC
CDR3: CATLGRLYGYTF

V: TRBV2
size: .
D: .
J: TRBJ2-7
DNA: TGTGCCAGCAGCTCAGGGGGGGGTCCCTACGAGCAGTACTTC
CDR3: CASSSGGGPYEQYF

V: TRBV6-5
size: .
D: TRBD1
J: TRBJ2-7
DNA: TGTGCCAGCAGTTACTCAAGACAGGGAAGCTTTTACGAGCAGTACTTC
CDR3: CASSYSRQGSFYEQYF

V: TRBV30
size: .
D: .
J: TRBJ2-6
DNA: TGTGCCTGGAGTGTACGCCCGGTCTCTGGGGCCAACGTCCTGACTTTC
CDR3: CAWSVRPVSGANVLTF

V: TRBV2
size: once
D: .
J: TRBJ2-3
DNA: TGTGCCAGCAGTCCGAGCACAGATACGCAGTATTTT
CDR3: CASSPSTDTQYF

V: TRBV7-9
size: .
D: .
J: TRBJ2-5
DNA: TGTGCCAGCAGCTTAGGGTCGTCAGGGTGGGAAGAGACCCAGTACTTC
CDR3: CASSLGSSGWEETQYF

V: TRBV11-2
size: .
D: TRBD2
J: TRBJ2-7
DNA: TGTGCCAGCAGCTTAGACCGGGGGCTAGCGGGGGACTCCTACGAGCAGTACTTC
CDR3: CASSLDRGLAGDSYEQYF

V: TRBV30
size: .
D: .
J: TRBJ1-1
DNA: TGTGCCTATATAAGGAACACTGAAGCTTTCTTT
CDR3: CAYIRNTEAFF

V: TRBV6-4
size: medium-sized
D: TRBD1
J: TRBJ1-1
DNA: TGTGCCAGCAGTGACGGGACAGGGGGCACTGAAGCTTTCTTT
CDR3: CASSDGTGGTEAFF

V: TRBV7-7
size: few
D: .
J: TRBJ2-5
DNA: TGTGCTAGCAGCTTATGGGGGGTGGAGACCCAGTACTTC
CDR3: CASSLWGVETQYF

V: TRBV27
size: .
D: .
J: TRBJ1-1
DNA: TGTGCCAGCAGTTTGTATCAAGGGGTGAGCACTGAAGCTTTCTTT
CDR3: CASSLYQGVSTEAFF

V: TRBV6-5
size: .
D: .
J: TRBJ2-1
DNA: TGTGCCAGCAGTTTGGGACGAGGAGCACACAATGAGCAGTTCTTC
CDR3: CASSLGRGAHNEQFF

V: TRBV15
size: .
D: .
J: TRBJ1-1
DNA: TGTGCCACCAGCAGAGTCCCTTACGGCACTGAAGCTTTCTTT
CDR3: CATSRVPYGTEAFF

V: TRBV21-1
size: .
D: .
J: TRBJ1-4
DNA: TGTGCCACCATAGGACAGGGGTCTAATGAAAAACTGTTTTTT
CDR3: CATIGQGSNEKLFF

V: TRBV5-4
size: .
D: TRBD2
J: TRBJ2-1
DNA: TGTGCCAGCAGCTTGGTCGGACTAGCGGGAGATTACAATGAGCAGTTCTTC
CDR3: CASSLVGLAGDYNEQFF

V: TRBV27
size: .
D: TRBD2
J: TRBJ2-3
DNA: TGTGCCAGCAGTTTGGGACTAGCCCCAGATACGCAGTATTTT
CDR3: CASSLGLAPDTQYF

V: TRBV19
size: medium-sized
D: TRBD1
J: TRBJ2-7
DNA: TGTGCCAGTAGCCGACTCCCGGGACAGGGGGCGCCTGAGCAGTACTTC
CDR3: CASSRLPGQGAPEQYF

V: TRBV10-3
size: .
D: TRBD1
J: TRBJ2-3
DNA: TGTGCCATCAGTGAGTCTCGGCAGGGGGCCCCAGATACGCAGTATTTT
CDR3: CAISESRQGAPDTQYF

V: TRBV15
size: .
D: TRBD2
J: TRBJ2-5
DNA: TGTGCCACCAGCAGAGATCGGGAGGGTCCGGAGACCCAGTACTTC
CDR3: CATSRDREGPETQYF

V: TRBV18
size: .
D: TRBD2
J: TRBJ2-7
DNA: TGTGCCAGCGCGGGACTAGCACCCGAGCAGTACTTC
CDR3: CASAGLAPEQYF

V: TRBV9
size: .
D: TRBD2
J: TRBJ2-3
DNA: TGTGCCAGCAGCGGCGGTCTAGCGGGAGTCACAGATACGCAGTATTTT
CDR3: CASSGGLAGVTDTQYF

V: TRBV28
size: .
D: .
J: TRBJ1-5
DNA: TGTGCCAGCACCTCCACAGGGATGGGCCAGCCCCAGCATTTT
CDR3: CASTSTGMGQPQHF

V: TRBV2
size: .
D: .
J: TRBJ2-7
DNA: TGTGCCAGCAGTGACTCTTCAGAGACCCTCTACGAGCAGTACTTC
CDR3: CASSDSSETLYEQYF

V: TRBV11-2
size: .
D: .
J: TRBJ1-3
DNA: TGTGCCAGCAGCCCCACAGGGAGCTCTGGAAACACCATATATTTT
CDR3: CASSPTGSSGNTIYF

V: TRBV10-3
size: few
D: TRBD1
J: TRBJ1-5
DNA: TGTGCCACACAACCCGGACAGGGCAATCAGCCCCAGCATTTT
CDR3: CATQPGQGNQPQHF

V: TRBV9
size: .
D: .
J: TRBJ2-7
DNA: TGTGCCAGCAGCCCCCCGGATAACGAGCAGTACTTC
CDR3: CASSPPDNEQYF

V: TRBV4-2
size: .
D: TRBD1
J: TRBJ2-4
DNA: TGTGCCAGCAGCCAAGAAATCGGGACAGGGGGCAGAAACATTCAGTACTTC
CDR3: CASSQEIGTGGRNIQYF

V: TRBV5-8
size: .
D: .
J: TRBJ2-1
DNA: TGTGCCAGCAGCTTGAGATTGGGAGAGCAGTTCTTC
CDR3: CASSLRLGEQFF

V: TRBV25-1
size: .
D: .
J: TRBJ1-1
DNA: TGTGCCAGCAGTGGGGGTTGGAGCACTGAAGCTTTCTTT
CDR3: CASSGGWSTEAFF

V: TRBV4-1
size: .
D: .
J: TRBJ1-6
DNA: TGCGCCAGCAGCCCCATCCAGCAGGGCCCCTATAATTCACCCCTCCACTTT
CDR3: CASSPIQQGPYNSPLHF

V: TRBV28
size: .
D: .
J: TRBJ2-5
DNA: TGTGCCAGCAGTCCTACCGAGGGCAGGCAAGAGACCCAGTACTTC
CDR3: CASSPTEGRQETQYF

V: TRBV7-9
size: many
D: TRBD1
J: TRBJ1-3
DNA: TGTGCCAGCAGCCCAGGGACAGGGGCGTCTGGAAACACCATATATTTT
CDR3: CASSPGTGASGNTIYF

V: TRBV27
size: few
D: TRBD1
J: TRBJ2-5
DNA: TGTGCCAGCAGTTTATCGGGACAGGGGGGGGTTGTTGAGACCCAGTACTTC
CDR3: CASSLSGQGGVVETQYF

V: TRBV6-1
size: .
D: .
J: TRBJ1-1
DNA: TGTGCCAGCTGGGCGGGAACTGAAGCTTTCTTT
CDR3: CASWAGTEAFF